The entry below gives a single T cell receptor beta chain sequence along with its context. Its antigen remains undetermined. No base quality values were provided; no much bigger clone lies one nucleotide off. Library preparation was by the immunoSEQ multiplex PCR assay. TCRdb mirrors the immuneACCESS table, restricted to in-frame sequences. Some clones are absent from its copies; in checked studies, under half trace to an unresolved V gene, and the reason for the others is unknown. This sample gives tens of thousands of clones in total; roughly 82% of them show up just once. About 16% of the sample goes to the ten largest clones. This sample is drawn from a study of control samples from healthy donors and cancer patients (TCRdb year 2020). The germline V gene provides CDR1 SGHRS and CDR2 YFSETQ. The junction shows trimming of 3 bases on V and 5 bases on J, and the gene matches do not reach 7 bases of it. The CDR3, from cysteine to phenylalanine, totals 15 residues. Just the 45-base CDR3 DNA is kept, in frame starting at base 1.

The origin of this receptor is a man aged 50-59 years in good health. Recombination connected TRBV5-1 to TRBJ1-2, with 10 bases in between that match TRBD1. The specimen sequenced was blood. The CDR3 corresponds to CASSSDGQGVYGYTF. The DNA sequence follows: TGCGCCAGCAGCTCGGACGGACAGGGGGTTTATGGCTACACCTTC. Reference TRBV5-1 and TRBJ1-2 genes cover what lies past the CDR3, so the full variable domain is KAGVTQTPRYLIKTRGQQVTLSCSPISGHRSVSWYQQTPGQGLQFLFEYFSETQRNKGNFPGRFSGRQFSNSRSEMNVSTLELGDSALYLCASSSDGQGVYGYTFGSGTRLTVV.